This T cell receptor beta chain was documented in a study of somatic mutations in cytotoxic T cells in rheumatoid arthritis. The CDR3 has 14 residues. In germline, CDR1 is MDHEN, CDR2 SYDVKM. The V gene end was trimmed by 5 bases and the J gene end by 2 bases; junction bases not matched to a gene: 6. Sequenced by immunoSEQ multiplex PCR; TCRdb stores in-frame clones only, minus some. The repertoire holds 5,500 to 9,000 clones, with approximately 60% as singletons. The chain combines TRBV28 with TRBJ2-7; 7 nucleotides agree with TRBD2. Sequenced input: CD8+ T cells sorted from blood. The source of this sequence is a woman aged 40 to 50 in good health. As DNA, the CDR3 is TGTGCCAGCAGTCCCGGACTAGGAGCCTACGAGCAGTACTTC. Encoded protein: CASSPGLGAYEQYF. Full variable domain (rest looked up from reference TRBV28 and TRBJ2-7): DVKVTQSSRYLVKRTGEKVFLECVQDMDHENMFWYRQDPGLGLRLIYFSYDVKMKEKGDIPEGYSVSREKKERFSLILESASTNQTSMYLCASSPGLGAYEQYFGPGTRLTVT.